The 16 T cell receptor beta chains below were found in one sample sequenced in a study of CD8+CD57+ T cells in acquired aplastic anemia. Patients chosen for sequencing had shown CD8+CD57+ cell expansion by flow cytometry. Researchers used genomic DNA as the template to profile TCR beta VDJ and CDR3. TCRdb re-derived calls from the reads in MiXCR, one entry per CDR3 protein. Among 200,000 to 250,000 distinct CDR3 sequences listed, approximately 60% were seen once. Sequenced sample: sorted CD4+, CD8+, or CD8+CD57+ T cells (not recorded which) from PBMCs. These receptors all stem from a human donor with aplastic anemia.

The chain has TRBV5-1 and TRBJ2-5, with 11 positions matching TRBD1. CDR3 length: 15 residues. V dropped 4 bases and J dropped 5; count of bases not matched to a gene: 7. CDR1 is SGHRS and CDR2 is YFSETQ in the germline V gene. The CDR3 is CASSDADRGLETQYF. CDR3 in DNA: TGCGCCAGCAGCGACGCGGACAGGGGGCTGGAGACCCAGTACTTC.

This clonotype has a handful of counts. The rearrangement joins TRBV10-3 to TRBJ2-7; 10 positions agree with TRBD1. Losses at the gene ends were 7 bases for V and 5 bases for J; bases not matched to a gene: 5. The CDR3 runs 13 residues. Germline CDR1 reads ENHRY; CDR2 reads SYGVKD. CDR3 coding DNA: TGTGCCATCACCCGGGACAGGGGCGACGAGCAGTACTTC. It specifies CAITRDRGDEQYF.

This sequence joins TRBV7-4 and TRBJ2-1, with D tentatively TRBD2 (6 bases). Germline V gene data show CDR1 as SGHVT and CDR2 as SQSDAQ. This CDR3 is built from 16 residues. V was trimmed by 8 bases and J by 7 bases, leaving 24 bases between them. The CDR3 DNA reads TGTGCCAGCGCGTCGAAGGGGACTTTAGCGGCAAATGAGCAGTTCTTC. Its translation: CASASKGTLAANEQFF.

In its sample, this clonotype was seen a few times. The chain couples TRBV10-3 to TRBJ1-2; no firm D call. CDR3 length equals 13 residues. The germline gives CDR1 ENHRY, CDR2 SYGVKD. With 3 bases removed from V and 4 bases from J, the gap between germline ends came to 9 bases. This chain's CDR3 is CAISDDVGYGYTF. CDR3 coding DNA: TGTGCCATCAGTGATGACGTAGGCTATGGCTACACCTTC.

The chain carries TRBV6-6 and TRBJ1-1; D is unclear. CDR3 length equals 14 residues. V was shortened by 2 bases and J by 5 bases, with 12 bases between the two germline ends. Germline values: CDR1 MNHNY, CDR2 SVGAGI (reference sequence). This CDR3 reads CASSYTLTGTEAFF. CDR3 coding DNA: TGTGCCAGCAGTTACACCCTGACGGGAACTGAAGCTTTCTTT.

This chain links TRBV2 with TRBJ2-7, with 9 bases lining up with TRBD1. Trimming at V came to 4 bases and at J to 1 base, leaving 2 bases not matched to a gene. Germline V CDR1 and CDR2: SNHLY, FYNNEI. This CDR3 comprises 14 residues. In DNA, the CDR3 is TGTGCCAGCAGTGGACAGGGGGGGTCCTACGAGCAGTACTTC. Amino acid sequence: CASSGQGGSYEQYF.

CDR3 DNA sequence: TGCGCCAGCAGCCATATGGGACTAGCGTCGTACGAGCAGTACTTC. Amino acids: CASSHMGLASYEQYF. This chain links TRBV4-1 with TRBJ2-7; 10 positions agree with TRBD2. The germline CDR1 and CDR2 sequences are MGHRA and YSYEKL. There are 15 residues in the CDR3. Trimming at V came to 3 bases and at J to 4 bases, leaving 6 bases not matched to a gene.

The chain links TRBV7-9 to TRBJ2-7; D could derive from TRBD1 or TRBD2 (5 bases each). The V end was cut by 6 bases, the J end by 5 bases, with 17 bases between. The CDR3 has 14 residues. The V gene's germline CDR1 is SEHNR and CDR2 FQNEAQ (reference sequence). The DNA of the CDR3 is TGTGCCAGCAGTGAAAGAGGGGAGTTCGACGAGCAGTACTTC. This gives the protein CASSERGEFDEQYF.

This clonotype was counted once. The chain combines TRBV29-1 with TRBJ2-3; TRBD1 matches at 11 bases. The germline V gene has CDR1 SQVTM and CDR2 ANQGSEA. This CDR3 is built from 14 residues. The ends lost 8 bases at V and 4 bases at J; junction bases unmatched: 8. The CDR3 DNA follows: TGCAGCTGTGGCGGGACAGGGGGATCAGATACGCAGTATTTT. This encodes CSCGGTGGSDTQYF.

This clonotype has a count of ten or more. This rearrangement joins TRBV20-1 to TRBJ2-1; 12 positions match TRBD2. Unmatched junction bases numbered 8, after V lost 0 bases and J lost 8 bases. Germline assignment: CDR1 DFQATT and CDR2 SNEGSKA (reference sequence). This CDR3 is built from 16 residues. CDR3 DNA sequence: TGCAGTGCTAGAGATTGGACTAGCGGGGATTTCGATGAGCAGTTCTTC. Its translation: CSARDWTSGDFDEQFF.

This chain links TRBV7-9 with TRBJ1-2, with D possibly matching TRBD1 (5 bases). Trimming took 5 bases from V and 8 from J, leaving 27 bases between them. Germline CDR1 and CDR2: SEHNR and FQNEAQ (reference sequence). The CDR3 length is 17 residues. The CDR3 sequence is CASSPDRSLPPSGGYTF. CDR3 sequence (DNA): TGTGCCAGCAGCCCCGACAGAAGTCTTCCCCCATCGGGAGGCTACACCTTC.

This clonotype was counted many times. CDR3 amino acids: CASGRQGGGTEAFF. The CDR3 DNA reads TGTGCCAGCGGCCGACAGGGGGGGGGTACTGAAGCTTTCTTT. The V call is TRBV25-1, the J call TRBJ1-1, with 9 bases matching TRBD1. Germline V gene data show CDR1 as MGHDK and CDR2 as SYGVNS. Trimming took 8 bases from V and 5 from J; bases not matched to a gene: 9. The CDR3 length is 14 residues.

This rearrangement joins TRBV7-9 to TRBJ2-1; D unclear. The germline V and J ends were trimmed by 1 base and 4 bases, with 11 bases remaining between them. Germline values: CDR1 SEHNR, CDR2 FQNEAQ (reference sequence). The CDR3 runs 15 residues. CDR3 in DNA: TGTGCCAGCAGCTTAGGGCTATCAGATTACAATGAGCAGTTCTTC. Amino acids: CASSLGLSDYNEQFF.

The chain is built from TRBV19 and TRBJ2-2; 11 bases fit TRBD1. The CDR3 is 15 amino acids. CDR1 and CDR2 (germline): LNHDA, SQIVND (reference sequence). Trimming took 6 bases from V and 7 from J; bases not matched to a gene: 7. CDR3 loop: CASRNRTGGHGELFF. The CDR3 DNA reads TGTGCCAGTAGAAACAGGACAGGGGGCCACGGGGAGCTGTTTTTT.

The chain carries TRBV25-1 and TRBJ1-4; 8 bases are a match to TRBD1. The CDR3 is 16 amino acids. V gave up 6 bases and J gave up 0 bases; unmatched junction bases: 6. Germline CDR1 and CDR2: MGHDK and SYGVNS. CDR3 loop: CASRNTGGATNEKLFF. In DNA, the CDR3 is TGTGCCAGCAGGAACACAGGGGGAGCAACTAATGAAAAACTGTTTTTT.

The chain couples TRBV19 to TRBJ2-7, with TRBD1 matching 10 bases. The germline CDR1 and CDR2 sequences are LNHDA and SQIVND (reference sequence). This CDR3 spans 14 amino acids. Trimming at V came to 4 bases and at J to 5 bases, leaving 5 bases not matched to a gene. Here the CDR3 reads CASSKGQGSHEQYF. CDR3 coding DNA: TGTGCCAGTAGTAAGGGACAGGGGAGCCACGAGCAGTACTTC.